This T cell receptor (beta chain) emerged from a study of blood T cell repertoires in COVID-19. Study details: Spain, Italy and the United States supplied samples that represented acute and convalescent COVID-19.

As processed by the authors: Amplified reference gene primers provided the basis for estimating nucleated cell counts. Generated by immunoSEQ multiplex PCR, the TCRdb table keeps only in-frame clones and is missing some. That table is the source of V, J and clone size, and D and trimming were worked out from the DNA. Here the sample spans some 220,000 clones, approximately 83% being singletons. Categorization into cohorts depended on clinical history that participants reported. This CDR3 has 17 residues. Germline values: CDR1 WNHNN, CDR2 SYGVQD (reference sequence). V dropped 0 bases and J dropped 9 bases, with 21 bases sitting between them.

Sequencing was carried out using PBMCs or T cells enriched from blood (not recorded which). V is TRBV10-1 and J is TRBJ2-1; no definite D call. The source of this sequence is a woman in her thirties or forties with acute COVID-19. CDR3 in amino acids: CASSESPSILTRSEQFF. Written as DNA, the CDR3 is TGCGCCAGCAGTGAGTCTCCCTCTATACTGACCCGGAGTGAGCAGTTCTTC.